This T cell receptor beta chain was obtained from a study of T cell changes during pregnancy in multiple sclerosis. TCRdb keeps only in-frame clones here, not all; method: immunoSEQ multiplex PCR. The sample carries under 110,000 clones, about 90% recorded once. Germline-derived CDR1 and CDR2 are SNHLY and FYNNEI. Trimming took off 2 bases at V and 7 bases at J, with 15 bases between the two ends. The length of the CDR3 is 15 residues. The receptor's source is a female donor with multiple sclerosis, enrolled in a pregnancy study. The sequences come from peripheral blood, collected before pregnancy. The chain couples TRBV2 to TRBJ1-5, with TRBD1 as a possible D gene (5 bases). CDR3 in amino acids: CASSEQGGLSQPQHF. In DNA form, the CDR3 reads TGTGCCAGCAGTGAACAGGGAGGCCTCAGCCAGCCCCAGCATTTT. Looking up the rest from reference TRBV2 and TRBJ1-5 gives the full variable domain: EPEVTQTPSHQVTQMGQEVILRCVPISNHLYFYWYRQILGQKVEFLVSFYNNEISEKSEIFDDQFSVERPDGSNFTLKIRSTKLEDSAMYFCASSEQGGLSQPQHFGDGTRLSIL.